This TCR beta chain is from a study of CD8 T cells in Susac syndrome. Study-level points and caveats: Regarding the TCR sequencing and HLA analysis, the study admitted that a relatively small number of individuals were involved.

An amount of RNA that ranged from roughly 0.5 to 1 ug was reverse transcribed with random hexamers. Multiplex immunoSEQ PCR targeted 54 Vbeta and 13 Jbeta TCR beta segments. TCRdb fed the immunoSEQ multiplex PCR reads into MiXCR, producing one record per CDR3 protein. This repertoire shows 170,000 or so distinct CDR3 sequences, roughly 96% found once; its top ten account for 0.15% to 0.2%. With regard to this clonotype: The target antigen is unknown.

Sequencing of TCR beta was undertaken in CD8+ and CD4+ T cells derived from blood. TEMRA cells were FACS-enriched, while CD8+ and CD4+ T cells were negatively isolated. Looked up from germline, CDR1 is SQVTM and CDR2 is ANQGSEA. CDR3 length equals 12 residues. Deletions cut 7 bases from V and 2 bases from J, with 10 bases between. The sequence was collected from a human donor with multiple sclerosis. This chain links TRBV29-1 with TRBJ2-3; D is unclear. Sequenced material: CD8+ T cells from PBMCs. CDR3 bases: TGCAGCGCTGGCAGAATCACAGATACGCAGTATTTT. Encoded protein: CSAGRITDTQYF.